The 30 T cell receptor beta chains listed next were all sequenced from one sample in a study of OX40 agonist ivuxolimab in advanced cancers. The assay was immunoSEQ multiplex PCR, and TCRdb's table has in-frame clones only and misses some. The repertoire has 91,000 or so clones, approximately 84% of them found once; the top ten carry about 1.9%. The sequenced sample was CD4+ or CD8+ T cells sorted from blood, obtained in a trial of the OX40 agonist ivuxolimab. The receptor set was obtained from an adult with an advanced solid tumor such as melanoma, head and neck, liver or kidney cancer.

The chain employs TRBV19 and TRBJ1-5; D may be TRBD1 (5 bases). This CDR3 spans 14 amino acids. V was cut by 1 base and J by 8 bases, with 12 bases left in between. Germline CDR1 reads LNHDA; CDR2 reads SQIVND (reference sequence). In DNA form, the CDR3 reads TGTGCCAGTAGTATAGGAGAGGGGTGGAAGCCCCAGCATTTT. It translates to CASSIGEGWKPQHF.

The chain recombines TRBV5-1 with TRBJ1-1; TRBD1 aligns across 8 bases. V lost 0 bases to trimming and J lost 4 bases; unmatched junction nucleotides: 2. Germline CDR1 and CDR2: SGHRS and YFSETQ. This CDR3 has 14 residues. The CDR3, as DNA: TGCGCCAGCAGCTTGGGACAGGGGAGCACTGAAGCTTTCTTT. Translating gives CASSLGQGSTEAFF.

This chain uses TRBV9 with TRBJ2-7; 8 bases line up with TRBD1. The length of the CDR3 is 15 residues. V lost 0 bases and J lost 2; bases outside the gene matches: 4. Germline assignment: CDR1 SGDLS and CDR2 YYNGEE. This chain's CDR3 is CASSVGGTGAYEQYF. CDR3 in DNA: TGTGCCAGCAGCGTAGGGGGGACAGGCGCCTACGAGCAGTACTTC.

The V and J genes are TRBV6-1 and TRBJ2-3; D perhaps matches TRBD2 (5 bases). The CDR3 runs to 15 residues. Trimming took 0 bases from V and 1 from J, leaving 8 bases between them. Looked up from germline, CDR1 is MNHNS and CDR2 is SASEGT. This CDR3 reads CASSEARAGTDTQYF. CDR3 DNA: TGTGCCAGCAGTGAAGCGCGAGCGGGCACAGATACGCAGTATTTT.

This chain uses TRBV2 with TRBJ2-7; the D gene is possibly TRBD1 (5 bases). Germline V CDR1 and CDR2: SNHLY, FYNNEI. Trimming cost V 3 bases and J 2 bases, with 11 bases left between them. The CDR3 is made up of 14 amino acids. The CDR3 is CASSDSRAAYEQYF. The CDR3 DNA reads as TGTGCCAGCAGTGATAGCAGGGCTGCCTACGAGCAGTACTTC.

The CDR3 sequence: CASSPRTETNEKLFF. Written as DNA, the CDR3 is TGCGCCAGCAGCCCCCGGACGGAAACTAATGAAAAACTGTTTTTT. The chain recombines TRBV5-1 with TRBJ1-4; D not certain. Per the germline V gene, CDR1 is SGHRS and CDR2 is YFSETQ. The CDR3 is 15 amino acids. The germline V and J ends were trimmed by 4 bases and 1 base, with 11 bases remaining between them.

The rearrangement uses TRBV2 and TRBJ1-2; possible D gene TRBD1, 5 bases. The germline CDR1 and CDR2 sequences are SNHLY and FYNNEI. This CDR3 spans 14 amino acids. The V gene lost 2 bases and the J gene lost 4 bases, with 11 bases spanning the gap. CDR3 in amino acids: CASSEQGEGYGYTF. Written as DNA, the CDR3 is TGTGCCAGCAGTGAACAGGGAGAGGGCTATGGCTACACCTTC.

The chain is built from TRBV19 and TRBJ2-2; TRBD2 agrees at 10 bases. The CDR3 covers 16 residues. The J segment lost 6 bases and the V segment lost 7 bases, leaving 11 bases of the junction unmatched. The germline CDR1 and CDR2 sequences are LNHDA and SQIVND (reference sequence). The DNA of the CDR3 is TGTGCCAGTACGACGCTAGCGGGAGCTCCCCCCGGGGAGCTGTTTTTT. This sequence encodes CASTTLAGAPPGELFF.

This chain uses TRBV30 with TRBJ2-7; 7 bases are shared with TRBD1. Germline assignment: CDR1 GTSNPN and CDR2 SVGIG (reference sequence). This CDR3 contains 13 residues. Losses at the gene ends were 4 bases for V and 3 bases for J; bases not matched to a gene: 6. DNA for the CDR3: TGTGCCTGGAAAGGACAGGAAAACTACGAGCAGTACTTC. Translated, it gives CAWKGQENYEQYF.

The V call is TRBV7-2, the J call TRBJ1-5; TRBD1 agrees at 11 bases. The CDR3 runs to 17 residues. Germline CDR1 and CDR2: SGHTA and FQGNSA. The junction had 6 bases not matched to a gene; V was cut back by 5 bases and J by 0 bases. This chain's CDR3 is CASSTRTGGYSNQPQHF. The CDR3 coding sequence is TGTGCCAGCAGCACCCGGACAGGGGGCTATAGCAATCAGCCCCAGCATTTT. Full variable domain (outside the CDR3, taken from reference TRBV7-2 and TRBJ1-5): GAGVSQSPSNKVTEKGKDVELRCDPISGHTALYWYRQSLGQGLEFLIYFQGNSAPDKSGLPSDRFSAERTGGSVSTLTIQRTQQEDSAVYLCASSTRTGGYSNQPQHFGDGTRLSIL.

The gene calls are TRBV15 and TRBJ1-1; TRBD1 is a possible D gene (6 bases). The CDR3 totals 15 residues. Germline V gene sequence: CDR1 LNHNV, CDR2 YYDKDF (reference sequence). V lost 0 bases to trimming and J lost 4 bases, with 12 bases between them. CDR3 sequence: CATSRDPGGGTEAFF. CDR3 nucleotides: TGTGCCACCAGCAGAGATCCTGGGGGCGGCACTGAAGCTTTCTTT.

The CDR3: CASSRGQGTYEQYF. CDR3 sequence (DNA): TGTGCCAGCAGCCGAGGGCAGGGCACCTACGAGCAGTACTTC. This rearrangement joins TRBV5-4 to TRBJ2-7; D possibly uses TRBD1 or TRBD2 (5 bases each). The V end lost 4 bases, the J end lost 2 bases, and 13 bases lay between the germline ends. The germline V gene encodes CDR1 SGHNT and CDR2 YYREEE (reference sequence). The CDR3 spans 14 residues.

The chain combines TRBV6-6 with TRBJ1-2; 8 bases fit TRBD1. Losses at the gene ends were 2 bases for V and 4 bases for J; bases not matched to a gene: 6. Germline-derived CDR1 and CDR2 are MNHNY and SVGAGI (reference sequence). The CDR3 sequence is 15 residues long. The CDR3 region is CASSYPQGAPYGYTF. The CDR3 bases are TGTGCCAGCAGTTACCCGCAGGGGGCTCCCTATGGCTACACCTTC.

This clone appeared once. The chain has TRBV27 and TRBJ2-7; TRBD2 matches 9 bases. Trimming at V came to 4 bases and at J to 3 bases, leaving 4 bases not matched to a gene. Germline V lookup: CDR1 MNHEY, CDR2 SMNVEV (reference sequence). The CDR3 extends over 14 amino acids. Here the CDR3 DNA reads TGTGCCAGCAGTTGGCGGGAGGGTGTCTACGAGCAGTACTTC. As protein: CASSWREGVYEQYF.

This chain joins TRBV28 and TRBJ2-5; 7 bases fit TRBD1. This CDR3 comprises 14 residues. Germline CDR1 reads MDHEN; CDR2 reads SYDVKM. V was pared by 5 bases and J by 3 bases, with 6 bases of the junction left unmatched. The CDR3 bases are TGTGCCAGCAGTAAGGGACAGCTGAAAGAGACCCAGTACTTC. It codes for CASSKGQLKETQYF.

The chain carries TRBV6-1 and TRBJ2-1; 7 bases align to TRBD2. This CDR3 is built from 16 residues. CDR1 MNHNS and CDR2 SASEGT come from the germline V gene. With 3 bases clipped from V and 6 bases from J, the junction kept 11 bases outside the gene matches. This chain's CDR3 is CASSEFGAGVFNEQFF. In nucleotides, the CDR3 is TGTGCCAGCAGTGAGTTTGGGGCGGGAGTGTTCAATGAGCAGTTCTTC.

The chain joins TRBV19 to TRBJ2-1, with 9 bases fitting TRBD1. Trimming removed 9 bases from V and 6 bases from J; junction bases left unmatched: 6. From germline, CDR1 is LNHDA and CDR2 SQIVND (reference sequence). The CDR3 covers 13 residues. The CDR3 region is CASQGQGFNEQFF. CDR3 nucleotide sequence: TGTGCCAGCCAGGGACAGGGTTTCAATGAGCAGTTCTTC.

The chain links TRBV28 to TRBJ1-2; TRBD1 might be the D (5 bases). The CDR3 totals 13 residues. The germline V and J ends were trimmed by 2 bases and 4 bases, with 8 bases remaining between them. Germline assignment: CDR1 MDHEN and CDR2 SYDVKM. DNA for the CDR3: TGTGCCAGCAGTTTAGGCCAGGGCTATGGCTACACCTTC. It yields the protein CASSLGQGYGYTF.

Remarks on this clone: The same CDR3 arises from other DNA sequences in this sample as well. The gene calls are TRBV6-1 and TRBJ2-2; D gene ambiguous. Trimming took off 2 bases at V and 10 bases at J, with 11 bases between the two ends. The CDR3 spans 13 residues. Germline V gene lookup returns CDR1 MNHNS and CDR2 SASEGT. The CDR3 nucleotides read TGTGCCAGCAGTGAACGGGTAGAGTTGGAGCTGTTTTTT. It translates to CASSERVELELFF.

The genes are TRBV6-6 and TRBJ1-6, with D tentatively TRBD1 (6 bases). Germline CDR1 is MNHNY and CDR2 is SVGAGI (reference sequence). This CDR3 spans 12 amino acids. The V end lost 6 bases, the J end lost 11 bases, and 11 bases lay between the germline ends. The CDR3 sequence: CASSQGITPLHF. The CDR3 bases are TGTGCCAGCAGCCAGGGGATTACACCCCTCCACTTT.

V gene TRBV28 combines with J gene TRBJ1-2; D is undetermined. Trimming took off 2 bases at V and 8 bases at J, with 12 bases between the two ends. Germline loops: CDR1 MDHEN, CDR2 SYDVKM. This CDR3 has 13 amino acids. CDR3 coding DNA: TGTGCCAGCAGTTTACAGGAGCACGGGGGCTACACCTTC. It encodes CASSLQEHGGYTF.

This clone was counted only a few times. The rearrangement links TRBV29-1 to TRBJ2-7; a possible D gene is TRBD1 (6 bases). Germline V gives CDR1 SQVTM, CDR2 ANQGSEA. The length of the CDR3 is 15 residues. Trimming cost V 4 bases and J 2 bases, with 18 bases left between them. The CDR3 bases are TGCAGCGTTGCTGCGGTAAAAGGGGGTACCTACGAGCAGTACTTC. Its translation: CSVAAVKGGTYEQYF.

This chain links TRBV6-1 with TRBJ2-3; unclear D gene. The CDR3 runs to 12 residues. V lost 3 bases and J 5 bases, leaving 6 bases between the germline ends. The V gene's germline CDR1 is MNHNS and CDR2 SASEGT. CDR3 coding DNA: TGTGCCAGCAGTGAGCGGAGAGATACGCAGTATTTT. It translates to CASSERRDTQYF.

This clone was seen only once. The chain is built from TRBV5-1 and TRBJ2-2; 12 bases are shared with TRBD2. CDR1 SGHRS and CDR2 YFSETQ come from the germline V gene. The CDR3 loop spans 16 amino acids. J was trimmed by 6 bases and V by 3 bases; bases with no gene match: 6. DNA for the CDR3: TGCGCCAGCAGCTATGGTCTAGCGGGAGGGCCCGGGGAGCTGTTTTTT. It is translated as CASSYGLAGGPGELFF.

The chain has TRBV19 and TRBJ1-3; no firm D call. V was trimmed by 9 bases and J by 0 bases, leaving 9 bases between them. Germline CDR1 LNHDA, CDR2 SQIVND (reference sequence). The CDR3 length is 13 residues. CDR3 protein: CASAPSSGNTIYF. CDR3 bases: TGTGCCAGCGCACCCTCCTCTGGAAACACCATATATTTT.

The chain uses TRBV29-1 and TRBJ1-1; D gene ambiguous. Germline values: CDR1 SQVTM, CDR2 ANQGSEA. V was pared by 7 bases and J by 4 bases, with 16 bases between. The CDR3 covers 13 residues. The CDR3 sequence is CSARPVLLTEAFF. CDR3 bases: TGCAGCGCCCGACCCGTCTTGCTCACTGAAGCTTTCTTT.

The V call is TRBV6-5, the J call TRBJ2-1; maybe TRBD2 (6 bases). Germline CDR1 reads MNHEY; CDR2 reads SVGAGI. The CDR3 totals 15 residues. V lost 4 bases, J lost 0 bases, and 10 bases lay in between. CDR3: CASSWGLYSYNEQFF. In DNA, the CDR3 is TGTGCCAGCAGTTGGGGACTTTACTCCTACAATGAGCAGTTCTTC.

This sequence joins TRBV5-5 and TRBJ1-1, with D maybe TRBD1 (5 bases). The CDR3 is 17 amino acids. Germline lookup yields CDR1 SGHKS and CDR2 YYEKEE (reference sequence). Trimming removed 0 bases at V and 1 base at J, with 16 bases between. The CDR3 loop is CASSLAVGVGGNTEAFF. As DNA, the CDR3 is TGTGCCAGCAGCTTGGCCGTGGGGGTTGGCGGGAACACTGAAGCTTTCTTT.

The chain is built from TRBV6-1 and TRBJ1-2; the D gene is possibly TRBD1 (5 bases). The length of the CDR3 is 15 residues. The germline V gene has CDR1 MNHNS and CDR2 SASEGT. Deletions cut 0 bases from V and 4 bases from J, with 12 bases between. The CDR3 reads CASSEALGGPYGYTF. The CDR3 DNA is TGTGCCAGCAGTGAAGCGCTGGGGGGTCCCTATGGCTACACCTTC.

J is TRBJ1-4 and V is TRBV6-1; D unclear. The CDR3 runs to 16 residues. CDR1 is MNHNS, CDR2 SASEGT, per germline. V lost 0 bases and J lost 0, with 8 bases in between. The DNA for the CDR3 is TGTGCCAGCAGTGAAGCGCTCCGGCCAACTAATGAAAAACTGTTTTTT. Protein: CASSEALRPTNEKLFF.